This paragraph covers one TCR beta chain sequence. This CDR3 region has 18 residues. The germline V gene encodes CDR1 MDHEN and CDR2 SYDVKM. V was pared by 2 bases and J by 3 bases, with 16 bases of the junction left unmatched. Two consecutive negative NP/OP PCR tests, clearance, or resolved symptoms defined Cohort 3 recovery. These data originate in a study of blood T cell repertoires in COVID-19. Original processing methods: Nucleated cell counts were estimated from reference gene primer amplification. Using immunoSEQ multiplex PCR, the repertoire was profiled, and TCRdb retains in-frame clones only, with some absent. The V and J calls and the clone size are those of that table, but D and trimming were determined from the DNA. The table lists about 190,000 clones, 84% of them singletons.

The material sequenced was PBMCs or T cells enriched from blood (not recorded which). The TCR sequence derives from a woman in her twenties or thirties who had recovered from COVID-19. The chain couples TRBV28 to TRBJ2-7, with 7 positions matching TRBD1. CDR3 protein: CASSLQFGADRALYEQYF. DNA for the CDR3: TGTGCCAGCAGTTTACAGTTTGGTGCCGACAGGGCCCTCTACGAGCAGTACTTC.